Sequencing of this T cell receptor beta chain was carried out in a study of PD-1 blockade in classical Hodgkin lymphoma. All patients experienced relapse after autologous stem cell transplantation, and brentuximab vedotin exposure was variable. CDR1 is SGHRS and CDR2 is YFSETQ in the germline V gene. This CDR3 is built from 14 residues. V was cut by 0 bases and J by 3 bases, with 10 bases left in between. Clones were sequenced by immunoSEQ multiplex PCR, and TCRdb holds only the in-frame ones, with some missing. The sample lists some 50,000 clones; around 66% were seen once. This receptor was taken from a human donor with classical Hodgkin lymphoma. The material sequenced was peripheral blood mononuclear cells (PBMCs), taken at baseline. The chain carries TRBV5-1 and TRBJ2-7, with D perhaps TRBD1 or TRBD2 (5 bases each). The CDR3 DNA follows: TGCGCCAGCAGCTTGGCAGGGACGCACTACGAGCAGTACTTC. Residues: CASSLAGTHYEQYF.